The clone carrying this T cell receptor (beta chain) was seen only once. The data were obtained in a study of blood T cell repertoires in COVID-19. Overall study context: Sites in the United States, Italy and Spain provided acute and convalescent COVID-19 samples. Sources were T cells, B-cell-depleted T cells, or PBMCs; the material itself was cDNA or gDNA.

Participant-given clinical history determined each cohort assignment. This CDR3 comprises 15 residues. CDR1 and CDR2 from the germline V gene are LNHDA and SQIVND (reference sequence). The germline V and J ends were trimmed by 6 bases and 3 bases, with 17 bases remaining between them. Using immunoSEQ multiplex PCR, the repertoire was profiled, and TCRdb retains in-frame clones only, with some absent. The data show 200,000 to 250,000 clones, with over 75% seen just once and around 3.2% held by the top ten. The sample comprised PBMCs or T cells enriched from blood (not recorded which). This receptor was identified in a woman between 18 and 29 years old in a cohort exposed to, infected with or recovered from COVID-19 (not recorded which). The chain has TRBV19 and TRBJ1-1; D might be TRBD1 (5 bases). CDR3 sequence reads: CASSDTGGSDTEAFF. The CDR3 DNA reads TGTGCCAGTAGCGATACCGGGGGGAGTGACACTGAAGCTTTCTTT.